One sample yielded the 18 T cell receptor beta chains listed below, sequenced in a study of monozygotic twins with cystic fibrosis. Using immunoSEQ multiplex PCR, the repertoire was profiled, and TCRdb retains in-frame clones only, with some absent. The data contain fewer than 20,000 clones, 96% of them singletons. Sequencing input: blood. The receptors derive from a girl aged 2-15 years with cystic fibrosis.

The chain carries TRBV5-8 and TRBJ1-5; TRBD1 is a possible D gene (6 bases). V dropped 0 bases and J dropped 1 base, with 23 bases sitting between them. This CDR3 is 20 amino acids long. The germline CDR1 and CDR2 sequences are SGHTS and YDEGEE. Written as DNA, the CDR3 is TGTGCCAGCAGCTTGGAGAGGGGGGTAATGGGGGTATCGAGCAATCAGCCCCAGCATTTT. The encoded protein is CASSLERGVMGVSSNQPQHF.

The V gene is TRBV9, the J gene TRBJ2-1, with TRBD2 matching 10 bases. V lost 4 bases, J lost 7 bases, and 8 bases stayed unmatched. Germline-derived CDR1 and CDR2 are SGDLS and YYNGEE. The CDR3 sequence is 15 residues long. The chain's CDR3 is CASSRPGLATNEQFF. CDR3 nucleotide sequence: TGTGCCAGCAGCAGACCGGGACTAGCGACTAATGAGCAGTTCTTC.

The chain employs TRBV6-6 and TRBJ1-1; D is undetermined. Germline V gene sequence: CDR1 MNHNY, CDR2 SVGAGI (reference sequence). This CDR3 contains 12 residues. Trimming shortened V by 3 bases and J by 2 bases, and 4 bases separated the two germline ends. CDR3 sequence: CASSYHNTEAFF. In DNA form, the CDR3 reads TGTGCCAGCAGTTATCACAACACTGAAGCTTTCTTT.

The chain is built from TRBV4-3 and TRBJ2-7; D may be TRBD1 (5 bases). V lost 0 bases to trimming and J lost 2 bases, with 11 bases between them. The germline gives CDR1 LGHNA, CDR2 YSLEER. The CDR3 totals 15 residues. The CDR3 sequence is CASSQEQGVAYEQYF. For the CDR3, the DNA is TGCGCCAGCAGCCAAGAGCAAGGGGTTGCCTACGAGCAGTACTTC.

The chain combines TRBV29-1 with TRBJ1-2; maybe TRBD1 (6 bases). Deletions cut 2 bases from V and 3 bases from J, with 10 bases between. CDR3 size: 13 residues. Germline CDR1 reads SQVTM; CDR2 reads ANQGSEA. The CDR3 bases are TGCAGCGTTGAACCACAGGGTGACTATGGCTACACCTTC. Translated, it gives CSVEPQGDYGYTF.

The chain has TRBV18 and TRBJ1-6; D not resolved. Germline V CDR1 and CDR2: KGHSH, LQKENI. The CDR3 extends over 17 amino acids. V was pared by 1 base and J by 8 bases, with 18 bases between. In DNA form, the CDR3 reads TGTGCCAGCTCACCACTTCCAGAGACCCTCCTAGATTCACCCCTCCACTTT. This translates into CASSPLPETLLDSPLHF.

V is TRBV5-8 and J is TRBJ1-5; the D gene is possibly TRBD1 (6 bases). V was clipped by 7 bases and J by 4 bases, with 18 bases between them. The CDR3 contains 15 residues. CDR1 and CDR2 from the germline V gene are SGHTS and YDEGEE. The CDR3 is CASGSGESPNQPQHF. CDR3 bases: TGTGCCAGCGGATCAGGGGAATCCCCTAATCAGCCCCAGCATTTT.

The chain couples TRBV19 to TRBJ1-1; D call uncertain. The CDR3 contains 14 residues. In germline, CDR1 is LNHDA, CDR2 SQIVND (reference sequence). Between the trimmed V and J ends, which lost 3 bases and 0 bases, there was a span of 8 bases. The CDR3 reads CASSMGTMNTEAFF. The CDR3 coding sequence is TGTGCCAGTAGTATGGGCACAATGAACACTGAAGCTTTCTTT.

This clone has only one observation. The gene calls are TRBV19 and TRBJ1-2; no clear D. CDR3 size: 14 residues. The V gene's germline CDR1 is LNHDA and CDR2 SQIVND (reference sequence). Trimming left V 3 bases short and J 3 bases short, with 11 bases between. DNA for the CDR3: TGTGCCAGTAGTATTAGATGGCAGGACTATGGCTACACCTTC. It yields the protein CASSIRWQDYGYTF.

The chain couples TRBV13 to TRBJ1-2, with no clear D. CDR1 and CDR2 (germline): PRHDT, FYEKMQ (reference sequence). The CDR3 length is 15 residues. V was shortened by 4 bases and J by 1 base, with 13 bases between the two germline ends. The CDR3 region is CASSSGMGFNYGYTF. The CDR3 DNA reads TGTGCCAGCAGCTCGGGGATGGGATTTAACTATGGCTACACCTTC.

As DNA, the CDR3 is TGTGCCAGCGCTGCCGGGAGGAACACTGAAGCTTTCTTT. Protein sequence: CASAAGRNTEAFF. The chain recombines TRBV28 with TRBJ1-1; D is uncertain. V gave up 8 bases and J gave up 1 base, with 11 bases separating them. The CDR3 totals 13 residues. Germline lookup yields CDR1 MDHEN and CDR2 SYDVKM.

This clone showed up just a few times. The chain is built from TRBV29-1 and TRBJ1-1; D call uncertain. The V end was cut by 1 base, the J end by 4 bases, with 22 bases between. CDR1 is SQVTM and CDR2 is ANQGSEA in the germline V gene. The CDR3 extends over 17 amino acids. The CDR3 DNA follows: TGCAGCGTTGAAGGGTATAGCGAGGCCCCAAAGTCCACTGAAGCTTTCTTT. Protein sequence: CSVEGYSEAPKSTEAFF.

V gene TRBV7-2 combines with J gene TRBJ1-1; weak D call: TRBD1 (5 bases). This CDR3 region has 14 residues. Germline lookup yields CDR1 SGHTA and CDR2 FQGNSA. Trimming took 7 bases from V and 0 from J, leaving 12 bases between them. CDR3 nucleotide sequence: TGTGCCAGCACCAAGGCAGGGTTGAACACTGAAGCTTTCTTT. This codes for CASTKAGLNTEAFF. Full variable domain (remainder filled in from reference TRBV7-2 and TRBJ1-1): GAGVSQSPSNKVTEKGKDVELRCDPISGHTALYWYRQSLGQGLEFLIYFQGNSAPDKSGLPSDRFSAERTGGSVSTLTIQRTQQEDSAVYLCASTKAGLNTEAFFGQGTRLTVV.

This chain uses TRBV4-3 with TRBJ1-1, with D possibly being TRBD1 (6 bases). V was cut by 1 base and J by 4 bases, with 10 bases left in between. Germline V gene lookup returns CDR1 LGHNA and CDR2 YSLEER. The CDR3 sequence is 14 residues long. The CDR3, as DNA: TGCGCCAGCAGCCAAGCTGGGGGGCCCACTGAAGCTTTCTTT. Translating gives CASSQAGGPTEAFF.

The CDR3 DNA follows: TGTGCCAGCAGCGGTCCGGGGCGGTCCTACGAGCAGTACTTC. Translating gives CASSGPGRSYEQYF. V and J are TRBV9 and TRBJ2-7; D may be TRBD1 or TRBD2 (5 bases each). The CDR3 is 14 amino acids. Germline-derived CDR1 and CDR2 are SGDLS and YYNGEE. V dropped 3 bases and J dropped 1 base, with 11 bases sitting between them.

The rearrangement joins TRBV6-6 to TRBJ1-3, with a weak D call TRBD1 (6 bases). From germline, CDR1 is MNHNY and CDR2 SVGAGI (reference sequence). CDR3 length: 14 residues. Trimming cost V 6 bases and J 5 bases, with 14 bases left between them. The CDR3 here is CASSTGTPRNTIYF. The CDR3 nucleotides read TGTGCCAGCAGCACCGGGACACCCCGAAACACCATATATTTT.

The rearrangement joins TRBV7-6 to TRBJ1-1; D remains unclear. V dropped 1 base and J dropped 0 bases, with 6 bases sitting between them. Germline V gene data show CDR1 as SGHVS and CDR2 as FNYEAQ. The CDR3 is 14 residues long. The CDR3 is CASSLGPVNTEAFF. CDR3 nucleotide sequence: TGTGCCAGCAGCTTAGGTCCGGTGAACACTGAAGCTTTCTTT. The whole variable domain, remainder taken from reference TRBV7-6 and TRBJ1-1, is GAGVSQSPRYKVTKRGQDVALRCDPISGHVSLYWYRQALGQGPEFLTYFNYEAQQDKSGLPNDRFSAERPEGSISTLTIQRTEQRDSAMYRCASSLGPVNTEAFFGQGTRLTVV.

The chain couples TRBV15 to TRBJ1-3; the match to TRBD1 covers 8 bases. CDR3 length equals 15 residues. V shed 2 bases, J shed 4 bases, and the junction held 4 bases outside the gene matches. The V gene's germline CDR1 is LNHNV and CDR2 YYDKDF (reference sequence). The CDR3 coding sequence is TGTGCCACCAGCAGAAAGAGGACAGGGGGAAACACCATATATTTT. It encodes CATSRKRTGGNTIYF.